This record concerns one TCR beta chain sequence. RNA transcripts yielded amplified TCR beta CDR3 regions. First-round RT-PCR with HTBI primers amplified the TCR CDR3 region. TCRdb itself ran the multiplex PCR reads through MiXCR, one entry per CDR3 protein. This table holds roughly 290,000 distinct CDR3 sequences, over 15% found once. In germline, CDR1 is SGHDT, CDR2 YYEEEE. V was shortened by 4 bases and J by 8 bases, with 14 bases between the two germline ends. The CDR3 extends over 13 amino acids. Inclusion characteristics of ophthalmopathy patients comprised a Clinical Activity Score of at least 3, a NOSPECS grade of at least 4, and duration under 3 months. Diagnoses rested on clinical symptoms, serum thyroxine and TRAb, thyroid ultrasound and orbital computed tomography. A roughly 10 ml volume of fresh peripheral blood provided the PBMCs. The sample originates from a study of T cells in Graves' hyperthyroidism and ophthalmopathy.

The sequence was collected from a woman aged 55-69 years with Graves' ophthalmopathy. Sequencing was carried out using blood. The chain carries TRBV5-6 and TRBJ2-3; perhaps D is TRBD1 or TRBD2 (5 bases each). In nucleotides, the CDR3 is TGTGCCAGCAGCGTTGAGGGGCTGGGTACGCAGTATTTT. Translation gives CASSVEGLGTQYF.